This T cell receptor (beta chain) was found in a study of CD8 T cells in ankylosing spondylitis. Study-wide findings and caveats: Seemingly distinctive of ankylosing spondylitis blood was a TCR beta motif formed by eight highly homologous variants. Clones linked to disease, bearing a CD8+ phenotype, were relatively rare in peripheral blood. Within matched ankylosing spondylitis synovial fluid, disease-linked clones were reportedly significantly enriched.

On this clonotype: What it binds is unknown.

As the method for making TCR beta libraries, quantitative 5'-RACE with molecular barcodes was used. Each CDR3 protein is one row after TCRdb ran MiXCR on the 5' RACE reads. The table shows around 100,000 distinct CDR3 sequences, with roughly 8.8% occurring only once. The V and J ends lost 5 bases and 2 bases, in that order; junction bases with no gene match: 5. CDR1 is SGHTA and CDR2 is FQGNSA in the germline V gene. The CDR3 has 15 residues. This sequence joins TRBV7-2 and TRBJ1-3; 8 bases agree with TRBD1. The sequencing sample was made of blood, either unsorted or a sorted T cell fraction (not recorded which). This TCR derives from a male donor with ankylosing spondylitis. The CDR3 spells CASSGSRGPGNTIYF. The CDR3, as DNA: TGTGCCAGCAGCGGGAGCAGGGGGCCTGGAAACACCATATATTTT.